This T cell receptor beta chain was identified in a study of beta chain features in type 1 diabetes. Germline trimming cut 4 bases from V and 10 bases from J; bases unmatched to any gene: 4. The CDR3 sequence is 13 residues long. From germline, CDR1 is ENHRY and CDR2 SYGVKD. Reverse transcription of all isolated RNA meant that expressed TCRB transcripts were sequenced. Sequenced by immunoSEQ multiplex PCR; TCRdb stores in-frame clones only, minus some. The repertoire has 300,000 or so clones, roughly 8% of them found once; the top ten carry around 0.44%. A sort by CD45RO/CCR7/CD25/CD127/CD95/CD27 yielded CD4+ naive, central memory, regulatory and stem cell-like memory cells.

The source is a woman under 30 in good health. Sequencing used central memory CD4+ T cells from blood. The chain couples TRBV10-3 to TRBJ2-1; 10 bases match TRBD1. The CDR3 DNA reads as TGTGCCATCAGTGGACAGGGGGCAGGAGAGCAGTTCTTC. It codes for CAISGQGAGEQFF.